The TCR beta chain under discussion was sequenced for a study of cytomegalovirus exposure and HLA in healthy donors. Study context: Approximately 85 million unique TCRs from HLA-typed donors were held in an early data release. For the approximately 390 genotyped donors, about 81% fell within the Caucasian-associated ancestry cluster.

Germline V CDR1 and CDR2: LGHNA, YSLEER. V was trimmed by 4 bases and J by 2 bases, leaving 15 bases between them. This CDR3 spans 15 amino acids. Study-level findings and limits: An analysis done earlier found most TCR beta V segments productive about 87% or about 30% of the time.

With regard to this clone: Its antigen remains unidentified.

The study ran its PCR with 60 Vbeta and 13 Jbeta primers. Repertoires were generated with immunoSEQ multiplex PCR, while TCRdb's copy carries only in-frame clones and drops some. The sample lists roughly 190,000 clones, 70% to 80% occurring once. Sequences were obtained from PBMCs. The clonotype comes from a woman aged 45-60 years in good health and CMV-seronegative. This chain links TRBV4-3 with TRBJ2-7; D possibly corresponds to TRBD1 (5 bases). The CDR3 region is CASSPSWGSPYEQYF. The CDR3 DNA sequence: TGCGCCAGCAGCCCCTCATGGGGCAGCCCCTACGAGCAGTACTTC.